The clone carrying this T cell receptor beta chain was seen at least ten times. Its antigen is as yet unknown. Preparing the TCRbeta library involved the use of unique molecular identifiers. TCRdb fed the PCR reads into MiXCR, producing one record per CDR3 protein. The data hold approximately 7,000 distinct CDR3 sequences, with around 5% observed a single time. This sample is drawn from a study of T-cell reconstitution after alpha-beta-depleted transplantation in children. Trimming stripped 1 base from V and 4 bases from J, with 10 bases between. Germline V gene lookup returns CDR1 SNHLY and CDR2 FYNNEI. The CDR3 runs to 14 residues. Study-wide findings and caveats: It was newly produced T cells that mostly accounted for T-cell counts and diversity one year after transplant. Recipient T cells and thymic progenitors that survived were the source of the high TCRbeta diversity seen at day 60 in some patients. Reportedly, roughly two months post-transplant, alpha-beta T cells arose from several hundred expanded graft clones.

The sequence was obtained from a child less than two years old who had a stem cell transplant for acute myeloid leukemia, so the T cells may come from the graft donor. This chain connects TRBV2 to TRBJ1-2, with D unclear. The sample in question was PBMCs, mostly from graft donor cells, obtained 180 days after TCRalphabeta/CD19-depleted stem cell transplant. The CDR3, as DNA: TGTGCCAGCAGTGAAGAGGTCGCGGGCTATGGCTACACCTTC. Translating it yields CASSEEVAGYGYTF.